These T cell receptor beta chains were read from a single sample in a study of control samples from healthy donors and cancer patients. Some clones are missing from TCRdb's copy, which holds only in-frame ones; the method was immunoSEQ multiplex PCR. Of about 130,000 clones listed, around nine tenths are singletons. The material sequenced was blood. These receptors all stem from a man aged 50-60 years in good health. The CDR3 runs from the conserved cysteine through the conserved F or W.

TRBJ1-1 TRBV12-3/TRBV12-4 CASRSPENTEAFF
TRBJ2-1 TRBV28 CASSFGGINEQFF
TRBJ1-5 TRBV9 CASSDGTGNQPQHF
TRBJ1-2 TRBV7-9 CASSLGGRGFNYGYTF
TRBJ2-7 TRBV9 CASSVGTPSSPHEQYF
TRBJ1-2 TRBV19 CASSINSGYGYTF
TRBJ1-2 TRBV28 CASSLYDRLYGYTF
TRBJ2-7 TRBV28 CATGTGGFVEQYF
TRBJ1-2 TRBV30 CAWSVRLGANYGYTF
TRBJ1-5 TRBV19 CASTSLLLDLLNQPQHF
TRBJ1-4 TRBV5-1 CASSSGGAYEKLFF
TRBJ2-7 TRBV2 CASRRSDPEQYF
TRBJ2-7 TRBV7-6 CASSSPRGQGYEQYF
TRBJ2-3 TRBV6-5 CASSRTTTDTQYF
TRBJ2-6 TRBV27 CASSFNPVLANVLTF
TRBJ2-7 TRBV27 CASSPGGPRKQYF